Listed below are T cell receptor beta chains from one sample, sequenced in a study of shared clonotypes between healthy human individuals. Assay used: immunoSEQ multiplex PCR; TCRdb lists only in-frame clones, some missing. The sample has approximately 600,000 clones, about 95% seen once; the top ten hold 0.095% to 0.14%. Sequencing was performed on naive CD8+ T cells sorted from blood. The receptors were sampled from a woman in her 30s in good health. The conserved cysteine and the conserved F or W are not part of the CDR3 here.

>TRBJ2-2|TRBV6-6
ASTKGVELF
>TRBJ2-1|TRBV6-1
ASNANEQF
>TRBJ2-1|TRBV9
ASSVASFNEQF
>TRBJ2-1|TRBV7-8
ASSVSTEINEQF
>TRBJ2-3|TRBV9
ASSGISGTSTDTQY
>TRBJ2-2|TRBV19
ASSGGLVIDAGELF
>TRBJ1-2|TRBV6-5
ASGGGHRYGYT
>TRBJ1-1|TRBV9
ASSAGTAGTEAF
>TRBJ2-5|TRBV7-7
ASSPRTGAGETQY
>TRBJ2-3|TRBV5-4
ASSRPGDTQY
>TRBJ2-7|TRBV2
ASSIAGDIPLEYEQY
>TRBJ1-1|TRBV11-2
ASSLDRTFKNTEAF
>TRBJ2-3|TRBV11-2
ASSSRGGGTDTQY
>TRBJ2-7|TRBV2
AGRQGQDPTYEQY
>TRBJ1-5|TRBV2
ASSARWGNQPQH
>TRBJ2-1|TRBV10-3
AISEIPGQRSSYNEQF
>TRBJ1-2|TRBV30
AWFGGNVDYGYT
>TRBJ2-3|TRBV19
ASSTGTFEWDTQY
>TRBJ2-7|TRBV7-8
ASSLVEGTSGNYEQY
>TRBJ2-1|TRBV9
ASKKGGNEQF
>-|TRBV19
ASSIAIAGIYEQY
>TRBJ2-1|TRBV10-3
AISGLAGDNEQF
>TRBJ1-1|TRBV6-5
ASSYSLGTNTEAF
>TRBJ2-3|TRBV28
ASSLERSTDTQY
>TRBJ2-3|TRBV5-1
ASSNAGLTGDTQY
>TRBJ1-5|TRBV27
ASRNLAGDGNQPQH
>TRBJ2-3|TRBV7-6
ASSPGPERRDTQY
>TRBJ2-5|TRBV28
ASSSPGQGTWTQY
>TRBJ1-1|TRBV6-1
ASSGVLGAF
>TRBJ1-4|TRBV7-9
ASSQTGEGEKLF
>TRBJ1-3|TRBV7-9
AGLREGPNYGNTIY
>TRBJ1-5|TRBV28
ASSLPEGFGPQH
>TRBJ2-1|TRBV5-5
ASSLVEPSYNEQF
>-|TRBV27
ASSYGMAYEQY
>TRBJ1-2|TRBV27
ASSTRDRGSYGYT
>TRBJ2-7|TRBV10-1
ASSDSLPLYEQY
>TRBJ2-7|TRBV5-6
ASSRDRGFTYEQY
>TRBJ2-7|TRBV9
ASSMRDFDYEQY
>TRBJ1-1|TRBV5-6
ASSLGGQGDDIEAF
>TRBJ1-5|TRBV19
ASSGDSGTGIFSNQPQH
>TRBJ2-1|TRBV7-9
ASSSRRGSANEQF
>TRBJ2-7|TRBV5-6
ASSLGEVSYEQY
>TRBJ2-7|TRBV14
ASSRAWESYEQY
>TRBJ2-2|TRBV6-5
ASSYSLAGELF
>TRBJ2-3|TRBV9
ASSVVVSGNTDTQY
>TRBJ1-1|TRBV19
ASSMVHGTEAF
>TRBJ2-7|TRBV6-5
ASSSEHEQY
>TRBJ2-7|TRBV11-1
ASSTRPGQGISYEQY
>TRBJ1-6|TRBV28
ASSPRRAPLH
>TRBJ2-5|TRBV28
ASSYRSRGGQETQY
>TRBJ1-1|TRBV6-5
ASSLQGSTEAF
>TRBJ1-5|TRBV5-1
ASSVQYSGTGDFDQPQH